This entry lists 22 T cell receptor beta chains sequenced from one sample in a study of response to subunit inactivated influenza vaccine. TCRdb passed the RT-PCR reads through MiXCR, listing each CDR3 protein once. Seen here are hundreds of thousands of distinct CDR3 sequences, about 10% observed once, and the top ten hold roughly a tenth. The specimen comprised PBMCs from blood, sampled on the day of vaccination. Receptor source: a man in his fifties or sixties who received an inactivated influenza vaccine.

In its sample, this clonotype was seen many times. This CDR3 reads CASRIGQNYGYTF. CDR3 sequence (DNA): TGTGCCAGCAGGATCGGACAGAACTATGGCTACACCTTC. The chain couples TRBV28 to TRBJ1-2; D perhaps matches TRBD1 (6 bases). Germline CDR1 MDHEN, CDR2 SYDVKM. The CDR3 spans 13 residues. V dropped 6 bases and J dropped 2 bases, with 10 bases sitting between them.

This clonotype has a count of ten or more. V usage is TRBV28 and J usage is TRBJ1-2; D might be TRBD1 (5 bases). Germline loops: CDR1 MDHEN, CDR2 SYDVKM. This CDR3 is 14 amino acids long. Trimming took 5 bases from V and 2 from J, leaving 12 bases between them. The CDR3, as DNA: TGTGCCAGCAGTGAGGGACGGACCAACTATGGCTACACCTTC. Translating gives CASSEGRTNYGYTF.

This clonotype was picked up a small number of times. The chain uses TRBV20-1 and TRBJ2-3, with D perhaps matching TRBD1 or TRBD2 (5 bases each). V was trimmed by 6 bases and J by 4 bases, leaving 20 bases between them. Germline lookup yields CDR1 DFQATT and CDR2 SNEGSKA (reference sequence). CDR3 length: 15 amino acids. CDR3 residues: CSATGGSSFADTQYF. The CDR3, as DNA: TGCAGTGCCACAGGAGGATCAAGTTTTGCAGATACGCAGTATTTT.

This clonotype was counted between two and nine times. The V and J genes are TRBV12-3 or TRBV12-4 and TRBJ2-5; the match to TRBD2 covers 8 bases. With V trimmed by 7 bases and J by 4 bases, 2 bases remained unmatched. The CDR3 spans 12 residues. The CDR3 nucleotides read TGTGCCAGCATCGGGGGGGTAGAGACCCAGTACTTC. Translation gives CASIGGVETQYF.

The chain uses TRBV6-2 or TRBV6-3 and TRBJ1-1, with no clear D. V lost 6 bases to trimming and J lost 8 bases, with 10 bases between them. This CDR3 is built from 11 residues. Germline V CDR1 and CDR2: MNHEY, SVGEGT. CDR3 coding DNA: TGTGCCAGCAGGACTAATAAGGAAGCTTTCTTT. Residues: CASRTNKEAFF.

This chain uses TRBV2 with TRBJ2-5; D is undetermined. The germline V and J ends were trimmed by 5 bases and 5 bases, with 9 bases remaining between them. Germline V lookup: CDR1 SNHLY, CDR2 FYNNEI. The CDR3 extends over 12 amino acids. CDR3 protein: CASSTSRETQYF. The CDR3 DNA is TGTGCCAGCAGTACATCGCGGGAGACCCAGTACTTC.

This clonotype was counted between two and nine times. The chain is built from TRBV4-3 and TRBJ2-7; 9 positions agree with TRBD1. The CDR3 is 12 residues long. The V gene's germline CDR1 is LGHNA and CDR2 YSLEER. V lost 8 bases, J lost 6 bases, and 5 bases stayed unmatched. CDR3 loop: CASGTGLGEQYF. The CDR3 nucleotides read TGCGCCAGCGGGACAGGGCTTGGCGAGCAGTACTTC.

This clonotype appeared a few times. V is TRBV6-1 and J is TRBJ2-5, with 7 bases that match TRBD2. Germline values: CDR1 MNHNS, CDR2 SASEGT. The CDR3 extends over 15 amino acids. V lost 10 bases, J lost 1 base, and 12 bases stayed unmatched. The CDR3 DNA reads as TGTGCCACCTCCGAAACTAGCGACCCCCAAGAGACCCAGTACTTC. Protein sequence: CATSETSDPQETQYF.

The chain has TRBV5-1 and TRBJ2-7; D may be TRBD1 or TRBD2 (6 bases each). Germline V gene data show CDR1 as SGHRS and CDR2 as YFSETQ. The V end was cut by 5 bases, the J end by 3 bases, with 18 bases between. The CDR3 is 15 residues long. The CDR3 bases are TGCGCCAGCAGTTCCTGGGGGGCGCTTTTCTACGAGCAGTACTTC. Its translation: CASSSWGALFYEQYF.

Turning to this clonotype: Sequence at one end of the junction differs from germline and may be a read error. The rearrangement uses TRBV20-1 and TRBJ2-7; 9 bases align to TRBD1. The CDR3 has 15 amino acids. Germline-derived CDR1 and CDR2 are DFQATT and SNEGSKA (reference sequence). The CDR3 DNA is TGCTGTGCTAGACCTTTTGACAGGGGGTCCTACGAGCAGTACTTC. Its translation: CCARPFDRGSYEQYF.

The gene calls are TRBV7-9 and TRBJ2-5, with D hard to call. CDR1 and CDR2 (germline): SEHNR, FQNEAQ (reference sequence). Trimming pared 5 bases from V and 2 bases from J, leaving 12 bases between. The CDR3 is 14 residues long. CDR3 sequence (DNA): TGTGCCAGCAGCCTACGGAGCGAGCAAGAGACCCAGTACTTC. Its protein product is CASSLRSEQETQYF.

This clonotype has just a few counts. The chain is built from TRBV29-1 and TRBJ2-7; 9 bases align to TRBD1. This CDR3 has 12 residues. Germline lookup yields CDR1 SQVTM and CDR2 ANQGSEA. J was trimmed by 6 bases and V by 6 bases; bases with no gene match: 6. This chain's CDR3 is CSVGTGNGEQYF. The CDR3 DNA reads TGCAGCGTGGGGACAGGGAACGGCGAGCAGTACTTC.

This chain joins TRBV5-1 and TRBJ2-5, with D uncertain. The germline V and J ends were trimmed by 6 bases and 0 bases, with 6 bases remaining between them. The CDR3 extends over 12 amino acids. CDR1 SGHRS and CDR2 YFSETQ come from the germline V gene. Here the CDR3 reads CASTSNQETQYF. Here the CDR3 DNA reads TGCGCCAGCACGTCGAACCAAGAGACCCAGTACTTC.

CDR3 DNA: TGCGCCAGCAGCTTTCCGGGCCCCGTGCAGTACTTC. Amino acid sequence: CASSFPGPVQYF. V and J are TRBV5-1 and TRBJ2-5; no clear D gene. The germline V gene encodes CDR1 SGHRS and CDR2 YFSETQ. The V gene lost 2 bases and the J gene lost 11 bases, with 13 bases spanning the gap. The CDR3 sequence is 12 residues long.

The sample holds a few counts of this clonotype. The V call is TRBV12-3 or TRBV12-4, the J call TRBJ2-3; 12 nucleotides line up with TRBD2. The CDR3 has 18 amino acids. Germline trimming cut 6 bases from V and 5 bases from J; bases unmatched to any gene: 15. CDR3 amino acids: CASSRSGLAGFLGDTQYF. CDR3 DNA: TGTGCCAGCAGCCGTTCGGGACTAGCGGGCTTTCTGGGAGATACGCAGTATTTT.

This chain joins TRBV7-2 and TRBJ2-5; D is unclear. V lost 1 base, J lost 1 base, and 16 bases lay in between. The CDR3 is 17 amino acids. Germline CDR1 and CDR2: SGHTA and FQGNSA. CDR3 amino acids: CASSLGDVFAGQETQYF. DNA of the CDR3: TGTGCCAGCAGCTTAGGAGACGTCTTCGCAGGCCAAGAGACCCAGTACTTC.

This clonotype was seen repeatedly, ten times or more. This rearrangement joins TRBV29-1 to TRBJ1-1, with D maybe TRBD1 (5 bases). This CDR3 has 12 amino acids. Trimming removed 7 bases from V and 7 bases from J, with 16 bases in between. The germline gives CDR1 SQVTM, CDR2 ANQGSEA. The CDR3 DNA follows: TGCAGCGCAAGGGGCGGTGATAATGAAGCTTTCTTT. It encodes CSARGGDNEAFF.

As concerns this clonotype: This may be a read error: a much more frequent sequence differs by one nucleotide. The rearrangement uses TRBV9 and TRBJ2-1; 7 nucleotides align to TRBD2. Germline V gene data show CDR1 as SGDLS and CDR2 as YYNGEE. CDR3 size: 15 residues. The V gene end was trimmed by 4 bases and the J gene end by 11 bases; junction bases not matched to a gene: 15. The CDR3 bases are TGTGCCAGCAGCCCCTCAGGGACTAACAATAATCAGCAGTTCTTC. It specifies CASSPSGTNNNQQFF.

The chain has TRBV12-3 or TRBV12-4 and TRBJ2-7; no firm D call. Trimming shortened V by 5 bases and J by 2 bases, and 13 bases separated the two germline ends. This CDR3 has 14 residues. The CDR3 nucleotides are TGTGCCAGCAGTAGAGGCAGCCTCGCCTACGAGCAGTACTTC. It translates to CASSRGSLAYEQYF.

This clonotype was counted ten times or more. This chain uses TRBV11-1 with TRBJ2-1; 9 bases fit TRBD1. This CDR3 is 14 amino acids long. Germline lookup yields CDR1 SGHAT and CDR2 FQDESV (reference sequence). Losses at the gene ends were 5 bases for V and 8 bases for J; bases not matched to a gene: 7. This CDR3 is CASSPGTGSDEQFF. The CDR3, as DNA: TGTGCCAGCAGCCCCGGGACAGGGAGCGATGAGCAGTTCTTC.

This clonotype was seen only a few times. This chain links TRBV6-5 with TRBJ2-1, with TRBD2 matching 8 bases. V trimming: 2 bases; J trimming: 8 bases; junction bases outside the gene matches: 5. Germline V gives CDR1 MNHEY, CDR2 SVGAGI. The CDR3 has 14 residues. The CDR3 region has the DNA TGTGCCAGCAGTTACGAGCGGGGGTCGGATGAGCAGTTCTTC. It codes for CASSYERGSDEQFF.

The chain's CDR3 is CASSSTSDEQFF. CDR3 in DNA: TGTGCCAGCAGCTCAACTAGCGACGAGCAGTTCTTC. The V call is TRBV7-2, the J call TRBJ2-1, with 7 nucleotides matching TRBD2. The germline V gene encodes CDR1 SGHTA and CDR2 FQGNSA. V shed 4 bases and J 10 bases; nucleotides not matched to a gene: 4. There are 12 residues in the CDR3.